One sample yielded the 4 T cell receptor beta chains listed below, sequenced in a study of OX40 agonist ivuxolimab in advanced cancers. TCRdb's copy holds only in-frame clones and misses some; the assay was immunoSEQ multiplex PCR. The profile shows 34,000 or so clones, around nine tenths of them singletons. Source: CD4+ or CD8+ T cells sorted from blood, taken in a trial of the OX40 agonist ivuxolimab. The receptors were sampled from an adult with an advanced solid tumor such as melanoma, head and neck, liver or kidney cancer.

The chain employs TRBV5-5 and TRBJ2-7; D is perhaps TRBD1 (6 bases). The CDR3 loop spans 14 amino acids. Looked up from germline, CDR1 is SGHKS and CDR2 is YYEKEE (reference sequence). V was clipped by 4 bases and J by 1 base, with 12 bases between them. The CDR3 here is CASSRWGTSYEQYF. The CDR3 DNA sequence: TGTGCCAGCAGCCGCTGGGGGACATCCTACGAGCAGTACTTC.

This clone has a single count. The chain employs TRBV6-1 and TRBJ1-4, with TRBD1 matching 10 bases. Germline V lookup: CDR1 MNHNS, CDR2 SASEGT. This CDR3 is 15 amino acids long. With 6 bases clipped from V and 8 bases from J, the junction kept 9 bases outside the gene matches. The CDR3 bases are TGTGCCAGCAGCCTTCTGACAGGGGGCTCAGAAAAACTGTTTTTT. Translated, it gives CASSLLTGGSEKLFF.

The chain is built from TRBV15 and TRBJ2-7; a possible D gene is TRBD1 (6 bases). The ends were cut back, 0 bases at V and 3 bases at J, with 15 bases in the middle. The CDR3 contains 16 residues. Germline V lookup: CDR1 LNHNV, CDR2 YYDKDF (reference sequence). As DNA, the CDR3 is TGTGCCACCAGCAGAGATCGGCAGGGGCCTGTCTACGAGCAGTACTTC. Amino acids: CATSRDRQGPVYEQYF.

This chain links TRBV19 with TRBJ2-7; a possible D gene is TRBD2 (5 bases). The V end lost 2 bases, the J end lost 0 bases, and 14 bases lay between the germline ends. The germline V gene has CDR1 LNHDA and CDR2 SQIVND (reference sequence). The CDR3 extends over 16 amino acids. The CDR3 region has the DNA TGTGCCAGTAGTATATCCGGGGAAGGGAGCTCCTACGAGCAGTACTTC. This sequence encodes CASSISGEGSSYEQYF. Together with reference TRBV19 and TRBJ2-7, the CDR3 gives the full variable domain: DGGITQSPKYLFRKEGQNVTLSCEQNLNHDAMYWYRQDPGQGLRLIYYSQIVNDFQKGDIAEGYSVSREKKESFPLTVTSAQKNPTAFYLCASSISGEGSSYEQYFGPGTRLTVT.